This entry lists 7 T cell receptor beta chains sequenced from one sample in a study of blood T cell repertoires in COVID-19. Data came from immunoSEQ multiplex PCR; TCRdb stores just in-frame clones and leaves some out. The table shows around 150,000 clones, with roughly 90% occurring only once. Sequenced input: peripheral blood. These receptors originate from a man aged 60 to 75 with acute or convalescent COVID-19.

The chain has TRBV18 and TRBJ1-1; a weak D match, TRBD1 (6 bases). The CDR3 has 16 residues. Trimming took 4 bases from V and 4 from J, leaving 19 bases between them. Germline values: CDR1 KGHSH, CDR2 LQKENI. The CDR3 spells CASSLHRTEYSTEAFF. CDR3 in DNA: TGTGCCAGCTCACTCCATAGGACAGAGTATAGCACTGAAGCTTTCTTT.

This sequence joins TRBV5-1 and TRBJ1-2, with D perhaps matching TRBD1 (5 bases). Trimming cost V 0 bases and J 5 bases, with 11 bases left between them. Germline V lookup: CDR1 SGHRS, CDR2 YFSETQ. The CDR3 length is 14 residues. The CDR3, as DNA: TGCGCCAGCAGCTTGGATCCAGGGTCTTATGGCTACACCTTC. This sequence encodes CASSLDPGSYGYTF.

The CDR3 DNA is TGTGCCAGCAGCTCAGGGTGGGGATCCTACGAGCAGTACTTC. Translation: CASSSGWGSYEQYF. The chain uses TRBV7-2 and TRBJ2-7; weak D call: TRBD1 (5 bases). With 4 bases removed from V and 1 base from J, the gap between germline ends came to 11 bases. This CDR3 contains 14 residues. Germline CDR1 reads SGHTA; CDR2 reads FQGNSA. Looking up the rest from reference TRBV7-2 and TRBJ2-7 gives the full variable domain: GAGVSQSPSNKVTEKGKDVELRCDPISGHTALYWYRQSLGQGLEFLIYFQGNSAPDKSGLPSDRFSAERTGGSVSTLTIQRTQQEDSAVYLCASSSGWGSYEQYFGPGTRLTVT.

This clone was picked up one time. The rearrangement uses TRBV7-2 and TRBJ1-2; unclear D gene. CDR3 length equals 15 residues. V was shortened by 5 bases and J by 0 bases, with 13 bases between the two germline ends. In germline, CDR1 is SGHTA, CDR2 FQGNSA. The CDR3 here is CASSRGGVTNYGYTF. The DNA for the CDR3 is TGTGCCAGCAGCCGGGGTGGGGTCACTAACTATGGCTACACCTTC.

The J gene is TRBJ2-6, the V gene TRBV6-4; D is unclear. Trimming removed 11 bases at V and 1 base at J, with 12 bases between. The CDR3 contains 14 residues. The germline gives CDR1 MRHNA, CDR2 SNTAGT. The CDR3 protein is CAGDVPSGANVLTF. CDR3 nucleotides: TGTGCCGGAGACGTACCATCTGGGGCCAACGTCCTGACTTTC.

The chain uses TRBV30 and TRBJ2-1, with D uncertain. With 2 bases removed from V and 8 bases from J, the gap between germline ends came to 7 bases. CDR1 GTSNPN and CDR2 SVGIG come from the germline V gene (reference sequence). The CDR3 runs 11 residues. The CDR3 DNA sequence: TGTGCCTGGAGTCGCAGTGATGAGCAGTTCTTC. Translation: CAWSRSDEQFF.

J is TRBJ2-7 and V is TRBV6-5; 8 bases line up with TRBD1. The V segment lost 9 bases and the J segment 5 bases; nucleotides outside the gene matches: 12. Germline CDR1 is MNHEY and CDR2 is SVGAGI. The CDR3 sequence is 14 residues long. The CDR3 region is CASYRGDRINEQYF. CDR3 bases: TGTGCCAGTTACCGAGGGGACAGGATCAACGAGCAGTACTTC.